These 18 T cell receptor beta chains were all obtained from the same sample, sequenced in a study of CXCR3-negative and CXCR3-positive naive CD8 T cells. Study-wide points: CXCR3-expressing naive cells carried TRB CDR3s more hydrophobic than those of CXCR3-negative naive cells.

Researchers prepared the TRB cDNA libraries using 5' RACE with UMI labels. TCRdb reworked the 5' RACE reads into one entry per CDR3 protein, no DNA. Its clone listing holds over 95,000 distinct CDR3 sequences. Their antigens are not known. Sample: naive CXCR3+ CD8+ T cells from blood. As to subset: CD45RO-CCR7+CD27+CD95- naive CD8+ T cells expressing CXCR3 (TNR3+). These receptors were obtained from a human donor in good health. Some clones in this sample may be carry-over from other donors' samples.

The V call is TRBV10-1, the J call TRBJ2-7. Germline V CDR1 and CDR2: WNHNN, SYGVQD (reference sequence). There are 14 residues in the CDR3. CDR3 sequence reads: CASSESGVTYEQYF.

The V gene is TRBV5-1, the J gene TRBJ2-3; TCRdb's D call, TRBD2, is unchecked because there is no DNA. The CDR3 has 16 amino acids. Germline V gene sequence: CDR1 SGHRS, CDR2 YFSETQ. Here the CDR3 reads CASSAALAGRTDTQYF. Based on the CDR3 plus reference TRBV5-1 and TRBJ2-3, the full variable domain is KAGVTQTPRYLIKTRGQQVTLSCSPISGHRSVSWYQQTPGQGLQFLFEYFSETQRNKGNFPGRFSGRQFSNSRSEMNVSTLELGDSALYLCASSAALAGRTDTQYFGPGTRLTVL.

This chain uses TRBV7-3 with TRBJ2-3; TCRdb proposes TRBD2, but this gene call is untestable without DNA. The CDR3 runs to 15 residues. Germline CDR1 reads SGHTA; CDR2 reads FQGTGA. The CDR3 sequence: CASSHGLFSTDTQYF.

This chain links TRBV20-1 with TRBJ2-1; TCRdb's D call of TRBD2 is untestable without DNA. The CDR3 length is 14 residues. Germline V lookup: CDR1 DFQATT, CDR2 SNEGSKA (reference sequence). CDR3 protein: CSASPSGEYNEQFF.

CDR3 residues: CASSLGGGRGDTQYF. The chain combines TRBV12-3 or TRBV12-4 with TRBJ2-3; checking the TCRdb D call of TRBD1 is not possible without DNA. The CDR3 has 15 residues.

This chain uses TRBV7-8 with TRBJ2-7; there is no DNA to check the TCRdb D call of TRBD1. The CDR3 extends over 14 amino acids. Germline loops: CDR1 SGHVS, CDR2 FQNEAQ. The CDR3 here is CASSFRVRDYEQYF.

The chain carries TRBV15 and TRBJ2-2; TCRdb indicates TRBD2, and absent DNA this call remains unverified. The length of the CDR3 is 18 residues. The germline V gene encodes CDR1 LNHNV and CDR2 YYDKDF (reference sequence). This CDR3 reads CATCDPGLAGVDTGELFF.

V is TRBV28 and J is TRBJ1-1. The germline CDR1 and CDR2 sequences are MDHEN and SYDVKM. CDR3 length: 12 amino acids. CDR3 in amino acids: CASRRANTEAFF. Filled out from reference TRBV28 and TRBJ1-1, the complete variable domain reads DVKVTQSSRYLVKRTGEKVFLECVQDMDHENMFWYRQDPGLGLRLIYFSYDVKMKEKGDIPEGYSVSREKKERFSLILESASTNQTSMYLCASRRANTEAFFGQGTRLTVV.

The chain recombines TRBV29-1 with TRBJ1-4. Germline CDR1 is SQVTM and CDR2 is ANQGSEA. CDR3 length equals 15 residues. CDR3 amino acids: CSVAGTESTNEKLFF.

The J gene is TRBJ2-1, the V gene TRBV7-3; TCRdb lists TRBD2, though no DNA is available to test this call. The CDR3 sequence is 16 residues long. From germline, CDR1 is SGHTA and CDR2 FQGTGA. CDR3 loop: CASSSGLAGPYNEQFF. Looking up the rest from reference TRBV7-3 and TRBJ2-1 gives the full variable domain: GAGVSQTPSNKVTEKGKYVELRCDPISGHTALYWYRQSLGQGPEFLIYFQGTGAADDSGLPNDRFFAVRPEGSVSTLKIQRTERGDSAVYLCASSSGLAGPYNEQFFGPGTRLTVL.

CDR3 amino acids: CASSPFSETQYF. The V call is TRBV7-9, the J call TRBJ2-5. The germline gives CDR1 SEHNR, CDR2 FQNEAQ (reference sequence). CDR3 size: 12 residues.

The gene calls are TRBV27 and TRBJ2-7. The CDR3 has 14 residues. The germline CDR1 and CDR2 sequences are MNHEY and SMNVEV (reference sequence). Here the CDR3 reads CASSLSVSQNEQYF.

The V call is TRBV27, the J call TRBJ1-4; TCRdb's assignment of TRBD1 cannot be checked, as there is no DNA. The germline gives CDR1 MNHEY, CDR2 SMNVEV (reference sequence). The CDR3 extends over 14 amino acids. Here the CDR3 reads CASSSGLSNEKLFF.

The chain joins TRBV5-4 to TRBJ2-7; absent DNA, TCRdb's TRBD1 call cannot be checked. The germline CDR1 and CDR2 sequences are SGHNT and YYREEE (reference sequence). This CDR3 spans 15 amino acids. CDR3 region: CASSFRGLSSYEQYF. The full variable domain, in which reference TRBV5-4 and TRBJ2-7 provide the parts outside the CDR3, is ETGVTQSPTHLIKTRGQQVTLRCSSQSGHNTVSWYQQALGQGPQFIFQYYREEENGRGNFPPRFSGLQFPNYSSELNVNALELDDSALYLCASSFRGLSSYEQYFGPGTRLTVT.

The CDR3 loop reads CASTDGLNEQFF. The rearrangement links TRBV27 to TRBJ2-1. The CDR3 has 12 amino acids. Germline V gene sequence: CDR1 MNHEY, CDR2 SMNVEV (reference sequence).

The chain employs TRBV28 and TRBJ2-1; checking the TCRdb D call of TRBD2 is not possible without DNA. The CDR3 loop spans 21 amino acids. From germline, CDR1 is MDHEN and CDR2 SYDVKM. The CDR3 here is CASIGPWVPPGAGFGDNEQFF.

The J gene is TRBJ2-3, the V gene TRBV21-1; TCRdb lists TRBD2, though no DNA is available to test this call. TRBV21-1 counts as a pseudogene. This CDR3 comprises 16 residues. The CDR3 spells CASSNPTSGCRDTQYF.

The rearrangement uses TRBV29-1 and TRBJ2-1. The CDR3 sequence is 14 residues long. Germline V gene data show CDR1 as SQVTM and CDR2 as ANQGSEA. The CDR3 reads CSVDPRSVLGEQFF.